The sequence of this T cell receptor beta chain was determined in a study of T cell responses to AZD1222 COVID-19 vaccine. Study-level findings and limits: Seropositive AZD1222 recipients at baseline numbered only five or six. Donors in the cohort were predominantly white British and more often female, and clonal diversity was possibly underestimated.

TCRdb's copy holds only in-frame clones and misses some; the assay was immunoSEQ multiplex PCR. The repertoire holds 100,000 to 120,000 clones, with 70% to 90% as singletons. As regards this clone: Its target is unknown.

CDR3 size: 15 residues. CDR1 and CDR2 from the germline V gene are KGHSH and LQKENI. After removal of 6 bases from V and 4 bases from J, the junction contained 8 bases not matched to a gene. The V call is TRBV18, the J call TRBJ2-1, with 8 bases aligning to TRBD2. This specimen consisted of peripheral blood, obtained on day 0 of AZD1222 vaccination. The clonotype originates from an adult in good health. CDR3 in amino acids: CASSWGLGPYNEQFF. The CDR3 DNA sequence: TGTGCCAGCTCTTGGGGACTAGGTCCTTACAATGAGCAGTTCTTC.